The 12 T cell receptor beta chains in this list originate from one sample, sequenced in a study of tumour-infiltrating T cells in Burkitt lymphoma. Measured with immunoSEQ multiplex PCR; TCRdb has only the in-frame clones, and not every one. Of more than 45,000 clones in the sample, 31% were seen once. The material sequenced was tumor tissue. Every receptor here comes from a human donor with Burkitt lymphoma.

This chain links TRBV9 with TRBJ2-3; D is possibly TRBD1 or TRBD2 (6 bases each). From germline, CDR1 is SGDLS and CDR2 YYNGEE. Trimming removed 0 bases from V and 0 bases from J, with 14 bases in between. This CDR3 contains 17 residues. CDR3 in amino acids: CASSVATRGASTDTQYF. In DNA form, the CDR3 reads TGTGCCAGCAGCGTAGCTACGAGGGGGGCTAGCACAGATACGCAGTATTTT.

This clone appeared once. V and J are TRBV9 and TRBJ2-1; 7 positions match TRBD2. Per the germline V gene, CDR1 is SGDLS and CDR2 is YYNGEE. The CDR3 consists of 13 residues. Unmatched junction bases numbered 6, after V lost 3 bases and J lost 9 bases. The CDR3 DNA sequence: TGTGCCAGCAGCGCGGGGGGTACGGGTGAGCAGTTCTTC. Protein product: CASSAGGTGEQFF. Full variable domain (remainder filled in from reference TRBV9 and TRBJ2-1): DSGVTQTPKHLITATGQRVTLRCSPRSGDLSVYWYQQSLDQGLQFLIQYYNGEERAKGNILERFSAQQFPDLHSELNLSSLELGDSALYFCASSAGGTGEQFFGPGTRLTVL.

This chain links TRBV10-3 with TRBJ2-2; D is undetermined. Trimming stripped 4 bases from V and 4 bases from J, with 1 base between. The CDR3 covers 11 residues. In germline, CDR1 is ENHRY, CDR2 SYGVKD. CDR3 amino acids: CAISGTGELFF. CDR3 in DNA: TGTGCCATCAGTGGCACCGGGGAGCTGTTTTTT.

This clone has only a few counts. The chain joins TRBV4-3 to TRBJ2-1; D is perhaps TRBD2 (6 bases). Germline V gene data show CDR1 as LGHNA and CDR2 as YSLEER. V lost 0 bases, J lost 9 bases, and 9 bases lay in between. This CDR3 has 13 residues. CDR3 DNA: TGCGCCAGCAGCCAAGATGTGGGGGGTGAGCAGTTCTTC. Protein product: CASSQDVGGEQFF.

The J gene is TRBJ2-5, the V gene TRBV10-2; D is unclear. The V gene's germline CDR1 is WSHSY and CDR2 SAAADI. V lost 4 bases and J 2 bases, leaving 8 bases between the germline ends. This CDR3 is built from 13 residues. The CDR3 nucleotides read TGCGCCAGCAGTGTGAACAAACAAGAGACCCAGTACTTC. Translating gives CASSVNKQETQYF.

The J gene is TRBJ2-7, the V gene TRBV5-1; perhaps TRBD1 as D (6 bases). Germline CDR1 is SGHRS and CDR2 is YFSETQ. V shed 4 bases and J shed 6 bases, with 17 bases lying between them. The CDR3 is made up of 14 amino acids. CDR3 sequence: CASSAPDRPGEQYF. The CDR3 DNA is TGCGCCAGCAGCGCACCAGACAGGCCTGGCGAGCAGTACTTC.

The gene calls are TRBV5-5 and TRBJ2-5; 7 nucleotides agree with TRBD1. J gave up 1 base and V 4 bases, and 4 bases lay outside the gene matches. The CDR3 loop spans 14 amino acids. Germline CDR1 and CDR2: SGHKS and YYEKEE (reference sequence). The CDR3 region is CASSGGQSQETQYF. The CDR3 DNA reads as TGTGCCAGCAGCGGGGGACAGAGCCAAGAGACCCAGTACTTC.

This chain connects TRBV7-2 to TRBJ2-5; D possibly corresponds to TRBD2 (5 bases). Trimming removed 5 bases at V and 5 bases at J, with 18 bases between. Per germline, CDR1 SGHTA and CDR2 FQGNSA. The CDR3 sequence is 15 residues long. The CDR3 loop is CASSQNGVGFETQYF. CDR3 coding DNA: TGTGCCAGCAGCCAAAACGGGGTCGGGTTTGAGACCCAGTACTTC.

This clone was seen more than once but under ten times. The CDR3 loop reads CSVGPSFGEQYF. CDR3 nucleotide sequence: TGCAGCGTAGGGCCCAGCTTTGGGGAGCAGTACTTC. The chain combines TRBV29-1 with TRBJ2-7; no firm D call. This CDR3 is built from 12 residues. Trimming removed 6 bases at V and 7 bases at J, with 16 bases between. Germline V gene data show CDR1 as SQVTM and CDR2 as ANQGSEA.

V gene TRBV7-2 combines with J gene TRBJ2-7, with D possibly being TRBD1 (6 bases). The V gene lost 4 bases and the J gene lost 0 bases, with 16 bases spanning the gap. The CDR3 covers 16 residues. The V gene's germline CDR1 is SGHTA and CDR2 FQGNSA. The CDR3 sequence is CASSSPMGASSYEQYF. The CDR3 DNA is TGTGCCAGCAGCTCTCCAATGGGGGCAAGCTCCTACGAGCAGTACTTC.

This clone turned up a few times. The CDR3 protein is CASTYGDSPLHF. CDR3 nucleotide sequence: TGTGCCAGCACCTACGGGGATTCACCCCTCCACTTT. The chain recombines TRBV6-6 with TRBJ1-6; D ambiguous. In germline, CDR1 is MNHNY, CDR2 SVGAGI (reference sequence). The CDR3 length is 12 residues. Between the trimmed V and J ends, which lost 7 bases and 8 bases, there was a span of 9 bases.

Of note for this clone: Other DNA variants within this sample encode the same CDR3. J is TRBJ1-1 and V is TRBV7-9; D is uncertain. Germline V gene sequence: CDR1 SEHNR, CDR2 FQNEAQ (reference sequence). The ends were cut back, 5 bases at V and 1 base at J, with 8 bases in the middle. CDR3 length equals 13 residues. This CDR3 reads CASSLTSNTEAFF. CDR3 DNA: TGTGCCAGCAGCCTGACATCGAACACTGAAGCTTTCTTT.